The clone carrying this TCR beta chain appeared many times. RNA transcripts provided the template for amplifying TCR beta CDR3 regions. An opening RT-PCR round employed HTBI primers and preceded a second-round multiplex PCR. Using its own MiXCR run on the multiplex PCR reads, TCRdb lists one record per CDR3 protein. Counted here are roughly 420,000 distinct CDR3 sequences, about 21% occurring once; the ten biggest clones make up more than 2.5%. This sample is drawn from a study of Graves' ophthalmopathy and Graves' hyperthyroidism. CDR3 length: 16 amino acids. Germline V gene lookup returns CDR1 LNHDA and CDR2 SQIVND (reference sequence). J gave up 2 bases and V 6 bases, and 7 bases lay outside the gene matches.

Sequencing was performed on peripheral blood. The chain employs TRBV19 and TRBJ1-3; 10 bases agree with TRBD1. This receptor was obtained from a woman aged 18-29 years with stable Graves' hyperthyroidism. The CDR3 here is CASRITGTGAGNTIYF. DNA of the CDR3: TGTGCCAGTAGGATAACCGGGACAGGGGCTGGAAACACCATATATTTT. Full variable domain (missing parts from reference TRBV19 and TRBJ1-3): DGGITQSPKYLFRKEGQNVTLSCEQNLNHDAMYWYRQDPGQGLRLIYYSQIVNDFQKGDIAEGYSVSREKKESFPLTVTSAQKNPTAFYLCASRITGTGAGNTIYFGEGSWLTVV.